A single sample is the source of the 23 T cell receptor beta chains below, sequenced in a study (dated by TCRdb to about 2016). The method behind the library was RT-PCR. The data were produced on an Illumina MiSeq. Through fastp at Q25 and MiXCR, TCRdb rebuilt clones from the public reads, retaining in-frame beta chains. Records with the same CDR3 protein are collapsed into one entry carrying the most frequent genes and DNA. This sample lists fewer than 800,000 distinct CDR3 sequences; 14% were detected once. The ten top clones hold 3% to 4.5% of the sample. The sample comprised memory CD4+ T cells from blood. These receptors were obtained from a female donor in good health, serving as a healthy control.

This clonotype was counted ten times or more. The chain uses TRBV6-5 and TRBJ1-1, with 7 bases fitting TRBD1. There are 15 residues in the CDR3. From germline, CDR1 is MNHEY and CDR2 SVGAGI. The V gene end was trimmed by 0 bases and the J gene end by 2 bases; junction bases not matched to a gene: 3. CDR3 nucleotide sequence: TGTGCCAGCAGTTACTCGGGACAGTACAACACTGAAGCTTTCTTT. It translates to CASSYSGQYNTEAFF.

This clonotype was counted between two and nine times. The chain has TRBV11-2 and TRBJ2-3; possibly TRBD2 for D (5 bases). The V end was cut by 2 bases, the J end by 4 bases, with 13 bases between. Germline values: CDR1 SGHAT, CDR2 FQNNGV. The CDR3 contains 15 residues. The CDR3, as DNA: TGTGCCAGCAGCTTAAAGTCAGCGGAGGCAGATACGCAGTATTTT. Its protein product is CASSLKSAEADTQYF.

This clonotype occurred many times. The chain carries TRBV27 and TRBJ2-1; 8 positions match TRBD1. The J segment lost 7 bases and the V segment lost 2 bases, leaving 7 bases of the junction unmatched. This CDR3 comprises 15 residues. The germline V gene has CDR1 MNHEY and CDR2 SMNVEV (reference sequence). The DNA of the CDR3 is TGTGCCAGCAGTTTAGCAGGGGGCTTAAGAAATGAGCAGTTCTTC. The encoded protein is CASSLAGGLRNEQFF.

The J gene is TRBJ2-7, the V gene TRBV19; TRBD2 might be the D (6 bases). Germline loops: CDR1 LNHDA, CDR2 SQIVND (reference sequence). CDR3 length: 14 residues. V was clipped by 5 bases and J by 3 bases, with 14 bases between them. The CDR3 protein is CASSRSGLYYEQYF. CDR3 bases: TGTGCCAGTAGTCGCTCCGGACTATACTACGAGCAGTACTTC.

This clonotype was seen at least ten times. V gene TRBV6-9 combines with J gene TRBJ2-2; D not resolved. V was clipped by 5 bases and J by 8 bases, with 12 bases between them. Germline-derived CDR1 and CDR2 are MNHGY and SVAAGI. This CDR3 contains 13 residues. CDR3 nucleotide sequence: TGTGCCAGCAGTGCCTCCGAAGTGGGGGAGCTGTTTTTT. Translation: CASSASEVGELFF.

This clonotype was counted only a few times. The chain has TRBV6-5 and TRBJ2-3, with 8 bases matching TRBD2. CDR3 size: 16 residues. V lost 6 bases to trimming and J lost 2 bases; unmatched junction nucleotides: 10. CDR1 and CDR2 from the germline V gene are MNHEY and SVGAGI. In nucleotides, the CDR3 is TGTGCCAGCAGCACGGGGGGGGACGGGCCCACAGATACGCAGTATTTT. Residues: CASSTGGDGPTDTQYF.

The count of this clonotype is one. This sequence joins TRBV5-1 and TRBJ2-1; 11 bases align to TRBD2. The CDR3 loop spans 15 amino acids. Per the germline V gene, CDR1 is SGHRS and CDR2 is YFSETQ. CDR3 nucleotides: TGCGTCAGTGGACTAGCGGGCGCTGGTGGGGTTGAGCAGTTCTTC. Amino acids: CVSGLAGAGGVEQFF.

This clonotype has more than one count but fewer than ten. The chain is built from TRBV30 and TRBJ1-3; 7 positions match TRBD1. Germline CDR1 is GTSNPN and CDR2 is SVGIG (reference sequence). CDR3 size: 16 residues. The junction had 8 bases not matched to a gene; V was cut back by 2 bases and J by 1 base. The CDR3 DNA reads as TGTGCCTGGAGTTCCGGGACAGCGGCATCTGGAAACACCATATATTTT. This encodes CAWSSGTAASGNTIYF.

This clonotype was seen ten or more times. The chain employs TRBV29-1 and TRBJ2-1, with TRBD1 matching over 7 bases. The CDR3 is 13 residues long. V trimming: 4 bases; J trimming: 5 bases; junction bases outside the gene matches: 5. CDR1 and CDR2 from the germline V gene are SQVTM and ANQGSEA. CDR3: CSVGDRNNNEQFF. CDR3 coding DNA: TGCAGCGTTGGGGACAGAAACAACAATGAGCAGTTCTTC.

This CDR3 is CASRPGVNYGYTF. The CDR3 DNA follows: TGTGCCAGCAGGCCAGGGGTGAACTATGGCTACACCTTC. The chain combines TRBV6-5 with TRBJ1-2, with D possibly matching TRBD1 (6 bases). The V and J ends lost 6 bases and 2 bases respectively, with 10 bases between them. Germline V gives CDR1 MNHEY, CDR2 SVGAGI. The CDR3 runs to 13 residues.

This clonotype has at least ten counts. V usage is TRBV12-3 or TRBV12-4 and J usage is TRBJ1-1; unclear D gene. This CDR3 contains 14 residues. V lost 2 bases, J lost 1 base, and 8 bases lay in between. CDR3 DNA sequence: TGTGCCAGCAGTTTAAGGGCTTCGAACACTGAAGCTTTCTTT. It yields the protein CASSLRASNTEAFF.

This clonotype was seen repeatedly, ten times or more. This chain links TRBV7-2 with TRBJ1-6; 11 bases agree with TRBD1. V was clipped by 5 bases and J by 11 bases; unmatched bases: 8. Germline V CDR1 and CDR2: SGHTA, FQGNSA. The CDR3 extends over 15 amino acids. The CDR3 loop is CASSPRTGGVAPLHF. The CDR3 DNA sequence: TGTGCCAGCAGCCCGAGGACAGGGGGCGTCGCACCCCTCCACTTT.

The rearrangement uses TRBV12-3 or TRBV12-4 and TRBJ1-3, with D tentatively TRBD1 (5 bases). Trimming took off 3 bases at V and 3 bases at J, with 15 bases between the two ends. CDR3 length equals 16 residues. The CDR3 loop is CASSFGRVAFGNTIYF. DNA of the CDR3: TGTGCCAGCAGTTTTGGCAGGGTCGCCTTTGGAAACACCATATATTTT.

This clonotype has more than one count but fewer than ten. The genes are TRBV20-1 and TRBJ2-3; D unresolved. Trimming stripped 0 bases from V and 9 bases from J, with 10 bases between. This CDR3 is 12 amino acids long. Germline loops: CDR1 DFQATT, CDR2 SNEGSKA (reference sequence). The chain's CDR3 is CSARDLIGTQYF. The CDR3 DNA reads as TGCAGTGCTAGAGATCTTATCGGGACGCAGTATTTT.

This clonotype was detected ten times or more. The chain links TRBV7-2 to TRBJ1-5; the D is unclear. Germline lookup yields CDR1 SGHTA and CDR2 FQGNSA. V was pared by 0 bases and J by 5 bases, with 5 bases between. The CDR3 covers 13 residues. The CDR3 DNA reads as TGTGCCAGCAGCTTAGCGTTTGATCAGCCCCAGCATTTT. Translated, it gives CASSLAFDQPQHF. Full variable domain (outside the CDR3, taken from reference TRBV7-2 and TRBJ1-5): GAGVSQSPSNKVTEKGKDVELRCDPISGHTALYWYRQSLGQGLEFLIYFQGNSAPDKSGLPSDRFSAERTGGSVSTLTIQRTQQEDSAVYLCASSLAFDQPQHFGDGTRLSIL.

With regard to this clonotype: Relative to the germline gene, one junction end is altered; a read error may explain this. The chain has TRBV9 and TRBJ2-1; TRBD2 aligns across 13 bases. CDR3 length: 16 residues. Germline V lookup: CDR1 SGDLS, CDR2 YYNGEE. CDR3 in amino acids: CASSGMGTSGNNEKFF. CDR3 sequence (DNA): TGTGCCAGCAGCGGTATGGGGACTAGCGGGAACAATGAGAAGTTCTTC.

This chain joins TRBV20-1 and TRBJ2-2, with D unclear. Trimming pared 5 bases from V and 5 bases from J, leaving 9 bases between. CDR3 length: 12 amino acids. Germline V gene lookup returns CDR1 DFQATT and CDR2 SNEGSKA (reference sequence). DNA for the CDR3: TGCAGTGCTCTCGGACGGACCGGGGAGCTGTTTTTT. Amino acid sequence: CSALGRTGELFF.

The table lists this clonotype with many counts. This chain links TRBV6-5 with TRBJ2-7; D uncertain. This CDR3 region has 13 residues. V was pared by 0 bases and J by 1 base, with 4 bases between. Per germline, CDR1 MNHEY and CDR2 SVGAGI. The CDR3 region has the DNA TGTGCCAGCAGTTACTCCGGTTCCTACGAGCAGTACTTC. Amino acid sequence: CASSYSGSYEQYF.

This clonotype was observed many times. The V gene is TRBV12-3 or TRBV12-4, the J gene TRBJ1-2, with 7 bases that match TRBD1. J was trimmed by 6 bases and V by 3 bases; bases with no gene match: 4. There are 13 residues in the CDR3. As DNA, the CDR3 is TGTGCCAGCAGTTTGCGTCAGGGGGATGGCTACACCTTC. It yields the protein CASSLRQGDGYTF.

The rearrangement joins TRBV5-6 to TRBJ2-2; D is perhaps TRBD2 (6 bases). This CDR3 contains 16 residues. Germline CDR1 and CDR2: SGHDT and YYEEEE. V was clipped by 4 bases and J by 3 bases, with 16 bases between them. The CDR3 loop is CASSRRAQGYTGELFF. CDR3 nucleotides: TGTGCCAGCAGCCGGAGGGCGCAGGGTTACACCGGGGAGCTGTTTTTT.

This clonotype was detected a few times. A read error may account for a junction end that differs from germline. The chain joins TRBV20-1 to TRBJ2-5; 12 bases map to TRBD2. The CDR3 runs 16 residues. Germline V lookup: CDR1 DFQATT, CDR2 SNEGSKA (reference sequence). In DNA form, the CDR3 reads TGCAGTGCTAGAGTACCGGGTCTAGCGGGAGGGGAGAACCAGTACTTC. The encoded protein is CSARVPGLAGGENQYF.

Only a few counts were recorded for this clonotype. This chain connects TRBV27 to TRBJ2-3; 9 nucleotides line up with TRBD2. The CDR3 spans 17 residues. J gave up 6 bases and V 6 bases, and 16 bases lay outside the gene matches. Germline CDR1 MNHEY, CDR2 SMNVEV (reference sequence). In DNA, the CDR3 is TGTGCCAGCAGCCGACTTAGCGGGAGCCTCATGCCGGATACGCAGTATTTT. Its protein is CASSRLSGSLMPDTQYF.

This chain joins TRBV20-1 and TRBJ2-3; D uncertain. The germline CDR1 and CDR2 sequences are DFQATT and SNEGSKA (reference sequence). The CDR3 is 13 amino acids. V lost 3 bases and J lost 0, with 7 bases in between. The CDR3 loop is CSARATSTDTQYF. DNA of the CDR3: TGCAGTGCTAGGGCCACTAGCACAGATACGCAGTATTTT.